Shown below are 13 T cell receptor beta chains from a single sample sequenced in a study of blood T cell repertoires in COVID-19. The repertoire was sequenced with immunoSEQ multiplex PCR; TCRdb's copy has only in-frame clones and lacks some. This table has approximately 290,000 clones, 90% to 95% appearing once. Sequenced: peripheral blood. These receptors were taken from a woman younger than 45 with COVID-19, enrolled during active disease.

The V and J genes are TRBV2 and TRBJ2-3; TRBD2 aligns across 10 bases. V trimming: 5 bases; J trimming: 1 base; junction bases outside the gene matches: 3. This CDR3 has 15 amino acids. The germline CDR1 and CDR2 sequences are SNHLY and FYNNEI. CDR3 sequence reads: CASSSGTSGTDTQYF. CDR3 nucleotide sequence: TGTGCCAGCAGTTCCGGGACTAGCGGCACAGATACGCAGTATTTT.

The CDR3 sequence: CAIERALDNEQFF. The CDR3 region has the DNA TGTGCCATCGAGAGGGCGCTGGACAATGAGCAGTTCTTC. V is TRBV10-3 and J is TRBJ2-1, with a weak D call TRBD2 (5 bases). CDR3 length: 13 amino acids. Trimming stripped 8 bases from V and 5 bases from J, with 13 bases between. Looked up from germline, CDR1 is ENHRY and CDR2 is SYGVKD.

This rearrangement joins TRBV19 to TRBJ1-2, with 10 nucleotides matching TRBD1. CDR1 and CDR2 (germline): LNHDA, SQIVND (reference sequence). The trim removed 2 bases at V and 6 bases at J, leaving 9 bases unmatched. CDR3 length: 16 residues. CDR3 in amino acids: CASSIPRQGAADGYTF. CDR3 in DNA: TGTGCCAGTAGTATACCCCGACAGGGGGCGGCGGATGGCTACACCTTC.

J is TRBJ2-3 and V is TRBV10-3; 9 nucleotides line up with TRBD1. From germline, CDR1 is ENHRY and CDR2 SYGVKD. Unmatched junction bases numbered 5, after V lost 7 bases and J lost 3 bases. The CDR3 spans 14 residues. The CDR3 bases are TGTGCCATCACACGGGACAGGGAAACAGATACGCAGTATTTT. Residues: CAITRDRETDTQYF.

This chain joins TRBV30 and TRBJ1-5; 7 bases are shared with TRBD1. There are 20 residues in the CDR3. Germline CDR1 and CDR2: GTSNPN and SVGIG (reference sequence). Germline trimming cut 1 base from V and 3 bases from J; bases unmatched to any gene: 21. CDR3 sequence: CAWSARDSFGQALFNQPQHF. DNA of the CDR3: TGTGCCTGGAGTGCTAGGGATTCTTTTGGACAGGCCCTCTTCAATCAGCCCCAGCATTTT.

The chain uses TRBV20-1 and TRBJ1-4, with 9 bases matching TRBD1. Per the germline V gene, CDR1 is DFQATT and CDR2 is SNEGSKA (reference sequence). This CDR3 has 14 amino acids. After removal of 3 bases from V and 8 bases from J, the junction contained 7 bases not matched to a gene. Here the CDR3 reads CSASRGQGVEKLFF. In DNA, the CDR3 is TGCAGTGCTAGTAGGGGACAGGGTGTAGAAAAACTGTTTTTT.

This chain links TRBV11-2 with TRBJ2-3; a weak D match, TRBD2 (5 bases). V shed 4 bases and J shed 2 bases, with 10 bases lying between them. The CDR3 has 14 residues. Germline-derived CDR1 and CDR2 are SGHAT and FQNNGV. The CDR3, as DNA: TGTGCCAGCAGCTCCCTCGGGAACACAGATACGCAGTATTTT. As protein: CASSSLGNTDTQYF.

This clone was seen only once. V is TRBV5-1 and J is TRBJ1-2, with D uncertain. The CDR3 extends over 14 amino acids. The germline V gene has CDR1 SGHRS and CDR2 YFSETQ. Trimming removed 3 bases at V and 7 bases at J, with 16 bases between. The CDR3 reads CASSSQRAGIGYTF. CDR3 bases: TGCGCCAGCAGCTCTCAACGCGCCGGGATTGGCTACACCTTC. The full variable domain, its missing parts supplied by reference TRBV5-1 and TRBJ1-2, is KAGVTQTPRYLIKTRGQQVTLSCSPISGHRSVSWYQQTPGQGLQFLFEYFSETQRNKGNFPGRFSGRQFSNSRSEMNVSTLELGDSALYLCASSSQRAGIGYTFGSGTRLTVV.

V is TRBV5-6 and J is TRBJ2-2, with 7 bases that match TRBD1. The CDR3 totals 16 residues. Germline lookup yields CDR1 SGHDT and CDR2 YYEEEE. Trimming removed 3 bases from V and 7 bases from J; junction bases left unmatched: 12. This CDR3 is CASSWQGDLRIGELFF. The CDR3 DNA reads TGTGCCAGCAGCTGGCAGGGGGATCTTCGAATCGGGGAGCTGTTTTTT.

V gene TRBV5-1 combines with J gene TRBJ1-1; D possibly corresponds to TRBD1 (5 bases). V was pared by 5 bases and J by 3 bases, with 23 bases between. This CDR3 spans 17 amino acids. Per the germline V gene, CDR1 is SGHRS and CDR2 is YFSETQ. DNA of the CDR3: TGCGCCAGCAGTACCAGGATAACCAGGGATGTCGACACTGAAGCTTTCTTT. Its protein product is CASSTRITRDVDTEAFF.

The chain carries TRBV13 and TRBJ2-1, with 9 nucleotides matching TRBD2. The length of the CDR3 is 16 residues. Germline CDR1 and CDR2: PRHDT and FYEKMQ (reference sequence). After removal of 2 bases from V and 7 bases from J, the junction contained 9 bases not matched to a gene. For the CDR3, the DNA is TGTGCCAGCAGCTTAAGGCGGGAGGGGCTACGGAATGAGCAGTTCTTC. Protein sequence: CASSLRREGLRNEQFF. The whole variable domain, filled in from reference TRBV13 and TRBJ2-1, reads AAGVIQSPRHLIKEKRETATLKCYPIPRHDTVYWYQQGPGQDPQFLISFYEKMQSDKGSIPDRFSAQQFSDYHSELNMSSLELGDSALYFCASSLRREGLRNEQFFGPGTRLTVL.

The chain uses TRBV4-2 and TRBJ2-1; 9 bases match TRBD2. The V segment lost 4 bases and the J segment 3 bases; nucleotides outside the gene matches: 4. In germline, CDR1 is LGHNA, CDR2 YNFKEQ. The CDR3 runs 15 residues. The CDR3 coding sequence is TGTGCCAGCAGCCTTAGACTAGCGGTCTACAATGAGCAGTTCTTC. It translates to CASSLRLAVYNEQFF.

J is TRBJ1-2 and V is TRBV6-2 or TRBV6-3; TRBD1 matches at 10 bases. This CDR3 is built from 16 residues. Germline CDR1 and CDR2: MNHEY and SVGEGT. J lost 3 bases, V lost 0 bases, and 4 bases had no gene match. CDR3 amino acids: CASSYSRQGADYGYTF. The CDR3 DNA reads TGTGCCAGCAGTTACTCGAGACAGGGGGCAGACTATGGCTACACCTTC.